A single sample gave rise to the 23 T cell receptor beta chains below, sequenced in a study of T cell responses to AZD1222 COVID-19 vaccine. Some clones are missing from TCRdb's copy, which holds only in-frame ones; the method was immunoSEQ multiplex PCR. The sample lists 200,000 to 250,000 clones, approximately 94% occurring once. This material consisted of peripheral blood, taken 28 days after the second dose of the MenACWY control vaccine. The origin of the receptors is an adult who received the MenACWY meningococcal vaccine as a control.

The chain couples TRBV6-5 to TRBJ1-2, with TRBD1 matching 11 bases. The J segment lost 7 bases and the V segment lost 7 bases, leaving 5 bases of the junction unmatched. Germline V lookup: CDR1 MNHEY, CDR2 SVGAGI. The CDR3 has 13 residues. CDR3 sequence: CASNGQGAFGYTF. In DNA form, the CDR3 reads TGTGCCAGCAATGGACAGGGGGCGTTTGGCTACACCTTC.

The CDR3 region has the DNA TGTGCCAGCAGCTTGGACCGGGACAGGGGTGCCTATGGCTACACCTTC. The encoded protein is CASSLDRDRGAYGYTF. J is TRBJ1-2 and V is TRBV7-2; 10 bases map to TRBD1. This CDR3 spans 16 amino acids. CDR1 and CDR2 from the germline V gene are SGHTA and FQGNSA. V was clipped by 3 bases and J by 4 bases; unmatched bases: 8.

The table lists this clone with a count of one. The V gene is TRBV30, the J gene TRBJ2-7; D not resolved. The CDR3 runs 13 residues. V lost 0 bases to trimming and J lost 2 bases, with 8 bases between them. Germline-derived CDR1 and CDR2 are GTSNPN and SVGIG (reference sequence). Here the CDR3 reads CAWSVGQTYEQYF. CDR3 in DNA: TGTGCCTGGAGTGTAGGGCAGACCTACGAGCAGTACTTC.

The rearrangement joins TRBV30 to TRBJ2-2, with D perhaps matching TRBD1 or TRBD2 (6 bases each). The CDR3 extends over 14 amino acids. Trimming pared 8 bases from V and 0 bases from J, leaving 13 bases between. The germline CDR1 and CDR2 sequences are GTSNPN and SVGIG (reference sequence). The CDR3 bases are TGTGCCAGGCACAGGGAGGCGAACACCGGGGAGCTGTTTTTT. It codes for CARHREANTGELFF.

V usage is TRBV9 and J usage is TRBJ2-1; a possible D gene is TRBD1 (6 bases). The V end lost 4 bases, the J end lost 2 bases, and 16 bases lay between the germline ends. CDR1 and CDR2 from the germline V gene are SGDLS and YYNGEE. This CDR3 spans 16 amino acids. CDR3 nucleotide sequence: TGTGCCAGCAGCCAAGGGTCGTGGGGGCCCTACAATGAGCAGTTCTTC. This translates into CASSQGSWGPYNEQFF.

The V call is TRBV29-1, the J call TRBJ2-1; unclear D gene. In germline, CDR1 is SQVTM, CDR2 ANQGSEA. V was cut by 7 bases and J by 1 base, with 11 bases left in between. The CDR3 has 13 residues. The CDR3, as DNA: TGCAGCGCCGCTAGTGAGTCCTACAATGAGCAGTTCTTC. Protein sequence: CSAASESYNEQFF.

V gene TRBV27 combines with J gene TRBJ2-7; 7 bases are a match to TRBD2. The V gene end was trimmed by 10 bases and the J gene end by 6 bases; junction bases not matched to a gene: 12. The CDR3 loop spans 13 amino acids. The V gene's germline CDR1 is MNHEY and CDR2 SMNVEV (reference sequence). The CDR3 sequence is CATRLGEGIEQYF. CDR3 in DNA: TGTGCCACCCGCTTGGGGGAGGGAATCGAGCAGTACTTC.

This clone was found once. This chain connects TRBV27 to TRBJ2-1, with 8 bases lining up with TRBD2. There are 14 residues in the CDR3. Trimming removed 5 bases from V and 5 bases from J; junction bases left unmatched: 5. The germline V gene has CDR1 MNHEY and CDR2 SMNVEV (reference sequence). The DNA of the CDR3 is TGTGCCAGCAGTAGACTAGCGACCCACAATGAGCAGTTCTTC. Amino acid sequence: CASSRLATHNEQFF.

The chain links TRBV11-2 to TRBJ2-3, with 11 nucleotides matching TRBD2. Germline V gene sequence: CDR1 SGHAT, CDR2 FQNNGV. Unmatched junction bases numbered 11, after V lost 5 bases and J lost 1 base. The CDR3 extends over 18 amino acids. CDR3 amino acids: CASSPTPGTSGRTDTQYF. CDR3 sequence (DNA): TGTGCCAGCAGCCCGACCCCCGGGACTAGCGGACGCACAGATACGCAGTATTTT.

This sequence joins TRBV5-1 and TRBJ1-5; 7 bases match TRBD1. The length of the CDR3 is 15 residues. The J segment lost 4 bases and the V segment lost 1 base, leaving 5 bases of the junction unmatched. Looked up from germline, CDR1 is SGHRS and CDR2 is YFSETQ. CDR3 nucleotide sequence: TGCGCCAGCAGCTTGACAGGGGTCCATAATCAGCCCCAGCATTTT. This gives the protein CASSLTGVHNQPQHF.

The chain carries TRBV19 and TRBJ1-2; D is undetermined. The CDR3 runs to 14 residues. V lost 6 bases and J lost 2, with 13 bases in between. Germline lookup yields CDR1 LNHDA and CDR2 SQIVND (reference sequence). The CDR3 nucleotides are TGTGCCAGTAGGTTTGAACACCCCAACTATGGCTACACCTTC. Residues: CASRFEHPNYGYTF.

The chain joins TRBV5-1 to TRBJ1-4; D is undetermined. Per germline, CDR1 SGHRS and CDR2 YFSETQ. The CDR3 runs 14 residues. Between the trimmed V and J ends, which lost 2 bases and 3 bases, there was a span of 8 bases. CDR3 sequence reads: CASSLREPNEKLFF. Written as DNA, the CDR3 is TGCGCCAGCAGCTTACGAGAACCTAATGAAAAACTGTTTTTT.

This clone was counted a single time. V and J are TRBV30 and TRBJ1-1, with unresolved D. Trimming pared 2 bases from V and 1 base from J, leaving 11 bases between. CDR1 GTSNPN and CDR2 SVGIG come from the germline V gene (reference sequence). The CDR3 loop spans 14 amino acids. The CDR3 here is CAWSPANQNTEAFF. CDR3 nucleotides: TGTGCCTGGAGTCCAGCAAACCAGAACACTGAAGCTTTCTTT.

The count of this clone is one. The rearrangement uses TRBV5-6 and TRBJ2-1; D gene uncertain. Germline-derived CDR1 and CDR2 are SGHDT and YYEEEE. Deletions cut 4 bases from V and 5 bases from J, with 16 bases between. This CDR3 has 15 amino acids. CDR3 region: CASSLWPNTNNEQFF. In nucleotides, the CDR3 is TGTGCCAGCAGCCTATGGCCGAACACTAACAATGAGCAGTTCTTC.

The chain combines TRBV4-2 with TRBJ2-5; 12 nucleotides line up with TRBD2. This CDR3 spans 15 amino acids. Trimming at V came to 4 bases and at J to 5 bases, leaving 5 bases not matched to a gene. Germline CDR1 is LGHNA and CDR2 is YNFKEQ. CDR3 sequence: CASSLLAGGQETQYF. CDR3 nucleotide sequence: TGTGCCAGCAGCCTCCTAGCGGGGGGGCAGGAGACCCAGTACTTC.

The count of this clone is one. The gene calls are TRBV6-5 and TRBJ1-5; maybe TRBD1 (5 bases). Trimming took off 3 bases at V and 7 bases at J, with 13 bases between the two ends. The length of the CDR3 is 14 residues. Germline V gene data show CDR1 as MNHEY and CDR2 as SVGAGI. The CDR3 DNA follows: TGTGCCAGCAGTTATCGGGGGGTTCAACAGCCCCAGCATTTT. This gives the protein CASSYRGVQQPQHF.

The rearrangement uses TRBV19 and TRBJ2-2; the match to TRBD2 covers 12 bases. This CDR3 is built from 16 residues. CDR1 and CDR2 (germline): LNHDA, SQIVND (reference sequence). The J segment lost 6 bases and the V segment lost 6 bases, leaving 8 bases of the junction unmatched. CDR3 sequence: CASSPELAGGPGELFF. In DNA form, the CDR3 reads TGTGCCAGTAGCCCCGAGCTAGCGGGGGGGCCCGGGGAGCTGTTTTTT.

J is TRBJ1-6 and V is TRBV3-1 (or the pseudogene TRBV3-2), with D possibly TRBD1 on 6 matching bases. V was cut by 4 bases and J by 10 bases, with 17 bases left in between. Germline CDR1 is LGHDT and CDR2 is YNNKEL (reference sequence). The CDR3 extends over 15 amino acids. CDR3 residues: CASSPEWGAGSPLHF. DNA for the CDR3: TGTGCCAGCAGCCCTGAGTGGGGGGCCGGGTCACCCCTCCACTTT.

The J gene is TRBJ1-4, the V gene TRBV27; 7 positions agree with TRBD1. Losses at the gene ends were 4 bases for V and 8 bases for J; bases not matched to a gene: 4. This CDR3 contains 13 residues. Germline V gene data show CDR1 as MNHEY and CDR2 as SMNVEV (reference sequence). The CDR3 here is CASSSRGTEKLFF. The CDR3, as DNA: TGTGCCAGCAGTTCCAGGGGGACAGAAAAACTGTTTTTT. The complete variable domain, with remaining parts taken from reference TRBV27 and TRBJ1-4, reads EAQVTQNPRYLITVTGKKLTVTCSQNMNHEYMSWYRQDPGLGLRQIYYSMNVEVTDKGDVPEGYKVSRKEKRNFPLILESPSPNQTSLYFCASSSRGTEKLFFGSGTQLSVL.

V gene TRBV28 combines with J gene TRBJ2-2; possibly TRBD1 or TRBD2 for D (5 bases each). Germline CDR1 and CDR2: MDHEN and SYDVKM. The germline V and J ends were trimmed by 3 bases and 4 bases, with 6 bases remaining between them. The CDR3 spans 13 residues. CDR3 bases: TGTGCCAGCAGTTTTGGGGGCACCGGGGAGCTGTTTTTT. It yields the protein CASSFGGTGELFF.

The chain has TRBV18 and TRBJ1-5; possible D gene TRBD1, 6 bases. Between the trimmed V and J ends, which lost 3 bases and 0 bases, there was a span of 12 bases. This CDR3 has 16 residues. Per germline, CDR1 KGHSH and CDR2 LQKENI. Here the CDR3 reads CASSPGQIYSNQPQHF. In DNA form, the CDR3 reads TGTGCCAGCTCACCCGGACAGATTTATAGCAATCAGCCCCAGCATTTT.

This clone showed up just once. The V call is TRBV19, the J call TRBJ1-6; D is perhaps TRBD1 (5 bases). Germline V gene sequence: CDR1 LNHDA, CDR2 SQIVND (reference sequence). This CDR3 has 14 residues. Trimming took 1 base from V and 7 from J, leaving 8 bases between them. CDR3 region: CASSIGGANSPLHF. The CDR3 DNA reads as TGTGCCAGTAGTATAGGCGGGGCCAATTCACCCCTCCACTTT.

The CDR3 coding sequence is TGTGCCAGCTCCAGGGGGAGCGGCCTCTCTGGAAACACCATATATTTT. Translated, it gives CASSRGSGLSGNTIYF. The J gene is TRBJ1-3, the V gene TRBV7-9; 7 bases are shared with TRBD1. Looked up from germline, CDR1 is SEHNR and CDR2 is FQNEAQ (reference sequence). V gave up 8 bases and J gave up 0 bases; unmatched junction bases: 10. The CDR3 runs 16 residues.